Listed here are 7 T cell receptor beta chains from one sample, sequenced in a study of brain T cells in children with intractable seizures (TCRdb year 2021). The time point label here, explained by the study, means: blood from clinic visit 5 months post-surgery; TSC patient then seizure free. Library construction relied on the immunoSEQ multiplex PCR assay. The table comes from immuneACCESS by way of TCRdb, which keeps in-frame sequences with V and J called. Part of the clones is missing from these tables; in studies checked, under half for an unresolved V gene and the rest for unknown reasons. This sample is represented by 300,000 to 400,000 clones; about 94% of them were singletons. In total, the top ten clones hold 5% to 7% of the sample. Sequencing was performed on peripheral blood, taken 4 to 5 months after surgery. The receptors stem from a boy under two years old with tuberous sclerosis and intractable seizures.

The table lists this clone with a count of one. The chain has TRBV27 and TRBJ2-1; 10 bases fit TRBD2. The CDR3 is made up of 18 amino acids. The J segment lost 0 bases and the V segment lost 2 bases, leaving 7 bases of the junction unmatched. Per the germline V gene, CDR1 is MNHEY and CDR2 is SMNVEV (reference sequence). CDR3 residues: CASSLIISGGFSYNEQFF. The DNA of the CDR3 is TGTGCCAGCAGTTTAATTATTAGCGGGGGGTTCTCCTACAATGAGCAGTTCTTC.

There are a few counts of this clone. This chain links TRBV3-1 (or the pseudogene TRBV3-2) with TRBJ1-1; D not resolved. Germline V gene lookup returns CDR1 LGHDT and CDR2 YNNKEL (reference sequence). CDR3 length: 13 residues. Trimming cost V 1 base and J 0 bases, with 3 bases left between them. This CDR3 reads CASSQAMNTEAFF. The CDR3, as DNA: TGTGCCAGCAGCCAAGCTATGAACACTGAAGCTTTCTTT.

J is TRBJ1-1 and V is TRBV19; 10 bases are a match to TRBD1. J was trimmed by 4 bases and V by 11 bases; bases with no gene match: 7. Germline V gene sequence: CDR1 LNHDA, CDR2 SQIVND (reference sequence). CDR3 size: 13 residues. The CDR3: CAARTGGSTEAFF. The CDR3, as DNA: TGTGCCGCCAGGACAGGGGGGAGCACTGAAGCTTTCTTT.

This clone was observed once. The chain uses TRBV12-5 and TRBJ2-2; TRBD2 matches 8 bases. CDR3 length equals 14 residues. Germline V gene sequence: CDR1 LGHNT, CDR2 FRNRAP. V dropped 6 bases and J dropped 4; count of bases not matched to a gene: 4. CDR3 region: CASGPGGGTGELFF. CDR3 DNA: TGTGCTAGTGGCCCCGGGGGGGGCACCGGGGAGCTGTTTTTT. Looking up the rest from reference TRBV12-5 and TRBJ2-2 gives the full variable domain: DARVTQTPRHKVTEMGQEVTMRCQPILGHNTVFWYRQTMMQGLELLAYFRNRAPLDDSGMPKDRFSAEMPDATLATLKIQPSEPRDSAVYFCASGPGGGTGELFFGEGSRLTVL.

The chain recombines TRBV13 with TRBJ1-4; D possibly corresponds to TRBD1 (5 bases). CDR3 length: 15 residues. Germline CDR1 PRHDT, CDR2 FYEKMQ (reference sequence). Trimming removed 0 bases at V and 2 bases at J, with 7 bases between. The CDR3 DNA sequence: TGTGCCAGCAGCTTAGGGTCAGGGACTAATGAAAAACTGTTTTTT. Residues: CASSLGSGTNEKLFF.

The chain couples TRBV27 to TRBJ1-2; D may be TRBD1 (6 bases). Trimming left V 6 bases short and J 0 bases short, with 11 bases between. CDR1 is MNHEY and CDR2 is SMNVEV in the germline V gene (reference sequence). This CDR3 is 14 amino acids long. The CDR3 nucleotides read TGTGCCAGCAGACACACAGGGTCTAACTATGGCTACACCTTC. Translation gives CASRHTGSNYGYTF.

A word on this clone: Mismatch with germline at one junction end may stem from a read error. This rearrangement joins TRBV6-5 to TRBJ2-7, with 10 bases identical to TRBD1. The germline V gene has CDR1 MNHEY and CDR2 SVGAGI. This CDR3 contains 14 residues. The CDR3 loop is CVSRMTGGAYEQYF. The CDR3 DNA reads TGTGTCAGCAGGATGACAGGGGGCGCCTACGAGCAGTACTTC.